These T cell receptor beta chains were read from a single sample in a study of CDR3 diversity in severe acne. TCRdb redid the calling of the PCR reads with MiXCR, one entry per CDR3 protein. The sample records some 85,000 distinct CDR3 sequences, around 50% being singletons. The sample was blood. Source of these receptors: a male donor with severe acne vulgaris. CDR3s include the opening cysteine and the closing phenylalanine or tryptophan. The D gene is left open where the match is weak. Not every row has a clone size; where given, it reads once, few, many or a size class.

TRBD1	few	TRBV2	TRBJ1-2	TGTGCCAGCACTCAAGGAGAGAACAGGGGGCCCAACTATGGCTACACCTTC	CASTQGENRGPNYGYTF
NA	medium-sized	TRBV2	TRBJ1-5	TGTGCCAGCAGTGAGGGGTTGAGCGGCAATCAGCCCCAGCATTTT	CASSEGLSGNQPQHF
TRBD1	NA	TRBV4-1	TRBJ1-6	TGCGCCAGCAGATCAGGGACAGCGTCCTGTAATTCACCCCTCCACTTT	CASRSGTASCNSPLHF
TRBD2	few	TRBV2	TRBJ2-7	TGTGCCAGCAGCGCAGGGGACCGACTAGCGGCATACTTC	CASSAGDRLAAYF
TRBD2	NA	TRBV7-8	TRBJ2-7	TGTGCCAGCAGCAAGCCCACTAGCGGGAGTGGCGAGCAGTACTTC	CASSKPTSGSGEQYF
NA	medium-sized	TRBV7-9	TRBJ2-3	TGTGCCAGCAGCACCACAGATACGCAGTATTTT	CASSTTDTQYF
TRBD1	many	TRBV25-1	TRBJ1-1	TGTGCCAGCAGTAAATGGACAGGGATTGACACTGAAGCTTTCTTT	CASSKWTGIDTEAFF
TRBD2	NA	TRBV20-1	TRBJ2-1	TGCAGTGCTAGTGTACTAGCGGGAACGCATGAGCAGTTCTTC	CSASVLAGTHEQFF
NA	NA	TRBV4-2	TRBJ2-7	TGTGCCAGCAGCCAAGGTCCGGCTAGTGACTCCTACGAGCAGTACTTC	CASSQGPASDSYEQYF
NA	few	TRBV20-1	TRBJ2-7	NA	CVLVCQSGTSGRFPYEQYF
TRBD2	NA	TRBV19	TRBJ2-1	TGTGCCAGTAGTATGGAGCGGGGGCCCTCCTACGAGCAGTTCTTC	CASSMERGPSYEQFF
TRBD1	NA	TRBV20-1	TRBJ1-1	TGCAGTGCTAATCGGCTGTTAGACAGGGCCGACACTGAAGCTTTCTTT	CSANRLLDRADTEAFF
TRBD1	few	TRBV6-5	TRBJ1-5	TGTGCCAGCAGCCACGGACAGGGGGCCAGTCAGCCCCAGCATTTT	CASSHGQGASQPQHF
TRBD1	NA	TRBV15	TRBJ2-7	TGTGCCACCAGCAGAGAAAGTCCGGGACAGTCTGGTGAGCAGTACTTC	CATSRESPGQSGEQYF
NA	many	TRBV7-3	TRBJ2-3	TGTGCCAGCAGCTTAACGGTCATGGGAGATACGCAGTATTTT	CASSLTVMGDTQYF
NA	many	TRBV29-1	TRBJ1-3	TGCAGCGCCTGGGGCAGCGAAGGGAACACCATATATTTT	CSAWGSEGNTIYF
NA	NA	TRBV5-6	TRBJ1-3	TGTGCCAGCAGCTTGGACGGGCCTGGAAACACCATATATTTT	CASSLDGPGNTIYF
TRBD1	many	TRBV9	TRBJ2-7	TGTGCCAGCAGCCCAGCCGGGACAGTCTTATCCTACGAGCAGTACTTC	CASSPAGTVLSYEQYF
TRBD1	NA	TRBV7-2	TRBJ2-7	TGTGCCAGCAGCGATATTGGGACAGGGGGCCACGAGCAGTACTTC	CASSDIGTGGHEQYF
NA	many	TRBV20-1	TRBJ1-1	TGCAGTGCCTCCCGGACGGTTAACACTGAAGCTTTCTTT	CSASRTVNTEAFF
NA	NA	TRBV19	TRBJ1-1	TGTGCCAGTAGTAGACTCCCACAGGTGGACACTGAAGCTTTCTTT	CASSRLPQVDTEAFF
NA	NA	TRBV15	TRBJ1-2	TGTGCCACCAGCTACGCCGGGAGCTACACCTTC	CATSYAGSYTF
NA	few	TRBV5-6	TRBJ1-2	TGTGCCAGCAGCCTCCGGGACACAATTCCTGGCTACACCTTC	CASSLRDTIPGYTF
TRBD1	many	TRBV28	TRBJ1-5	TGTGCCAGCATCGCCCCCGGACAGGGCAATCAGCCCCAGCATTTT	CASIAPGQGNQPQHF
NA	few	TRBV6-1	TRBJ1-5	TGTGCCAGTCGGGTCAGCAATCAGCCCCAGCATTTT	CASRVSNQPQHF
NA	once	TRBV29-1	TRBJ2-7	TGCAGCGTTGTGGGGGTTAGCTCCTACGAGCAGTACTTC	CSVVGVSSYEQYF
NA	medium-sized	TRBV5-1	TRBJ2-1	TGCGCCAGCAGCTTACTTCGGGGGAATGAGCAGTTCTTC	CASSLLRGNEQFF
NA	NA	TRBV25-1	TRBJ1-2	TGTGCCAGCGGAGACGGGCGGGATGGCTACACCTTC	CASGDGRDGYTF
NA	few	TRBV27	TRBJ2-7	TGTGCCAGCAGTTTTCGCCCGCCCACCCCCTCATTTCCGCCTTCCTACGAGCAGTACTTC	CASSFRPPTPSFPPSYEQYF
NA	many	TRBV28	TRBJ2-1	TGTGCCAGCAGGGAAGGGGGGGAATACAATGAGCAGTTCTTC	CASREGGEYNEQFF
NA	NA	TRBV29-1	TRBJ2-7	TGCAGCGTTGAAGTTGGAAGAGACAGGATAGGACTAGGGCAGTACTTC	CSVEVGRDRIGLGQYF
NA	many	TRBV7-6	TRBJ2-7	TGTGCCAGCAGCTTAGTATCCCCTGACAGGAGCAGCTCCTACGAGCAGTACTTC	CASSLVSPDRSSSYEQYF
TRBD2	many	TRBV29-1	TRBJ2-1	TGCAGCGCAACAGGACTAGCGGGCTCCTACAATGAGCAGTTCTTC	CSATGLAGSYNEQFF
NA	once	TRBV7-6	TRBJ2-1	TGTGCCAGCAGCATAATAGGGGCGGGATCCTACAATGAGCAGTTCTTC	CASSIIGAGSYNEQFF
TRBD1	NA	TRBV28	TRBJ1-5	TGTGCCAGCAGTTCATACAGGGGATATCAGCCCCAGCATTTT	CASSSYRGYQPQHF
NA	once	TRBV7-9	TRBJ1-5	TGTGCCAGCGGCTTTTCGGTCATAGGACAGAGAAATCAGCCCCAGCATTTT	CASGFSVIGQRNQPQHF
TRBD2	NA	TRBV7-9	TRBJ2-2	TGTGCCAGCACCCTACCGACTAGCCTAAACACCGGGGAGCTGTTTTTT	CASTLPTSLNTGELFF
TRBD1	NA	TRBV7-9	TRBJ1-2	TGTGCCAGCAGCTTACAGGGACAGGGTAACTATGGCTACACCTTC	CASSLQGQGNYGYTF
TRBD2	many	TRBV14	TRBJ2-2	TGTGCCAGCAGCCAGGGACTAGCGGGAGATCTCACCGGGGAGCTGTTTTTT	CASSQGLAGDLTGELFF
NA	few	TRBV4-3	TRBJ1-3	TGCGCCAGCAGCCAAGATAGAGGAAGGGTAGGGAGAAACACCATATATTTT	CASSQDRGRVGRNTIYF
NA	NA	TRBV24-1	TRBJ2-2	TGTGCCACCAGTGATTTGGGGGTGAACACCGGGGAGCTGTTTTTT	CATSDLGVNTGELFF
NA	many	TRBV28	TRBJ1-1	TGTGCCAGCAGTTTAGTTGGCCGGCCTGAAGCTTTCTTT	CASSLVGRPEAFF
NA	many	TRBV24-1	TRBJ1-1	TGTGCCACCAGTGCCCACAGGGTCGCTTTCTTT	CATSAHRVAFF
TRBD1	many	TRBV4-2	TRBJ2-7	TGTGCCAGCAGCCAAGCTTCTACAGGGGCAGGCTACGAGCAGTACTTC	CASSQASTGAGYEQYF
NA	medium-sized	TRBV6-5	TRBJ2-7	TGTGCCAGCAGTTACTCGTCTGACTACGAGCAGTACTTC	CASSYSSDYEQYF
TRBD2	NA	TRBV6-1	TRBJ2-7	TGTGCCAGCGGTGTAACTAGCGGGATGTTCGCCCCCACCTACGAGCAGTACTTC	CASGVTSGMFAPTYEQYF
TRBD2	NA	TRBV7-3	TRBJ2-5	TGTGCCAGCAGCCCACGGGGACTAGCGCCCAAAGAGACCCAGTACTTC	CASSPRGLAPKETQYF
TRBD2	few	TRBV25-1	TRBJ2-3	TGTGCCAGCAGTGAATACGGGACTAGCAGCACAGATACGCAGTATTTT	CASSEYGTSSTDTQYF
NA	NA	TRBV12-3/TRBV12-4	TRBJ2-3	TGTGCCAGCAGTTCGGCAGGTGGTCAGCCCGAGGAAGATACGCAGTATTTT	CASSSAGGQPEEDTQYF
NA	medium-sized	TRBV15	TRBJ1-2	TGTGCCACCAGCAGACCTCCGTTTGATGGCTACACCTTC	CATSRPPFDGYTF
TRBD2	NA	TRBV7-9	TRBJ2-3	TGTGCCAGCAGCCCACGGACTAGCGGGAGTACGGTAGATACGCAGTATTTT	CASSPRTSGSTVDTQYF
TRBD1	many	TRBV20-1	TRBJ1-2	TGCAGTGCTAGATCCGAGGACAGGGCCGGCTACACCTTC	CSARSEDRAGYTF
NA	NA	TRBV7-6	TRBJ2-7	TGTGCCAGCCGGGGAGACGGGAACTACGAGCAGTACTTC	CASRGDGNYEQYF